This T cell receptor beta chain emerged from a study of T cell repertoires in cytomegalovirus infection. The V and J ends lost 5 bases and 4 bases, in that order; junction bases with no gene match: 5. This CDR3 has 15 residues. Per the germline V gene, CDR1 is KGHDR and CDR2 is SFDVKD. This clonotype was seen more than once but under ten times. What it binds is unknown. Study-level results: The ex vivo response was dominated by HLA-C-restricted CMV-specific TCR beta clonotypes.

TCRdb processed the reads anew with MiXCR; each CDR3 protein has one entry. The sample lists about 830,000 distinct CDR3 sequences; around a third were seen once. Sequenced material: cultured CD8+ T cells from PBMCs, taken from culture after CMV antigen stimulation. The gene calls are TRBV24-1 and TRBJ2-1; 9 bases are a match to TRBD2. The TCR was taken from a human donor in good health (CMV status not recorded). Some clones in this sample may be carry-over from other donors' samples. CDR3 DNA sequence: TGTGCCACCAGTGGTGCGGGGGGGCTGTACAATGAGCAGTTCTTC. This sequence encodes CATSGAGGLYNEQFF.